The T cell receptor beta chain described here comes from a study of PD-1 blockade in classical Hodgkin lymphoma. Across the study: Patients were treated with nivolumab at 3 mg/kg, and this was given intravenously every 2 weeks. Notes on the study in general: Those achieving complete response showed baseline diversity like newly diagnosed patients. Why repertoires differed is undefined; disease activity or prior therapy possibly contributed.

Relapse after autologous stem cell transplantation occurred in every patient, and brentuximab vedotin exposure varied. Complete response, partial response or progressive disease constituted the best response categories observed. With 5 bases clipped from V and 2 bases from J, the junction kept 7 bases outside the gene matches. The CDR3 length is 15 residues. CDR1 MNHEY and CDR2 SMNVEV come from the germline V gene (reference sequence). Only a few counts were recorded for this clone. What it binds is unknown. Sequencing was performed with immunoSEQ multiplex PCR; in TCRdb, only in-frame clones are kept and a portion is missing. This sample yields 60,000 or so clones, of which roughly nine tenths are seen a single time; 7.5% to 10% belongs to the top ten.

This chain links TRBV27 with TRBJ2-7; 9 bases match TRBD1. The material sequenced was peripheral blood mononuclear cells (PBMCs), taken at baseline. The receptor was derived from a human donor with classical Hodgkin lymphoma. The CDR3 DNA is TGTGCCAGCAGTATCTCCGGGACAGGGACCTACGAGCAGTACTTC. Its translation: CASSISGTGTYEQYF.